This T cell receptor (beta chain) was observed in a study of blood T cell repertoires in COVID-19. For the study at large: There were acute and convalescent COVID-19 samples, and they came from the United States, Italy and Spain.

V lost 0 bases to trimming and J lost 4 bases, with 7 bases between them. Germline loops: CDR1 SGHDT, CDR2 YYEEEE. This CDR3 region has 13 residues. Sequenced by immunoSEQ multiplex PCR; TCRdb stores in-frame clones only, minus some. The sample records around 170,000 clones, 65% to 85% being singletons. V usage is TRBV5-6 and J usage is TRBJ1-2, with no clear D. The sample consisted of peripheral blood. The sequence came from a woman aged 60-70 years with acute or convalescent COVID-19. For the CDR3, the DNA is TGTGCCAGCAGCTTGGACAGACCCTATGGCTACACCTTC. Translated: CASSLDRPYGYTF.